The rows below give T cell receptor beta chains drawn from one sample of a study of T cell responses to AZD1222 COVID-19 vaccine. Here immunoSEQ multiplex PCR was the method, and the copy in TCRdb shows in-frame clones only, minus some. The table has roughly 120,000 clones, about 90% seen once. Sample: peripheral blood, taken on day 0 of AZD1222 vaccination. The receptors were gathered from an adult in good health. Each CDR3 is given with its conserved first and last residue. D genes are given only for firm matches. For some rows the clone size is stated as once, few or many, or as a class when expanded; others skip it.

clone_size: .; v_call: TRBV11-3; d_call: .; j_call: TRBJ2-2; cdr3_length: 16; cdr3_aa: CASSSPGAANTGELFF; cdr3_nt: TGTGCCAGCAGCTCCCCTGGAGCGGCCAACACCGGGGAGCTGTTTTTT
clone_size: .; v_call: TRBV5-1; d_call: .; j_call: TRBJ2-7; cdr3_length: 12; cdr3_aa: CASRPRPYEQYF; cdr3_nt: TGCGCCAGCAGGCCCAGACCCTACGAGCAGTACTTC
clone_size: .; v_call: TRBV4-2; d_call: .; j_call: TRBJ1-6; cdr3_length: 16; cdr3_aa: CASSQEVVRSPSPLHF; cdr3_nt: TGTGCCAGCAGCCAAGAAGTAGTGCGGTCTCCATCACCCCTCCACTTT
clone_size: .; v_call: TRBV5-1; d_call: TRBD1; j_call: TRBJ2-7; cdr3_length: 15; cdr3_aa: CASSLEVQGAYEQYF; cdr3_nt: TGCGCCAGCAGCTTGGAAGTGCAGGGGGCCTACGAGCAGTACTTC
clone_size: .; v_call: TRBV19; d_call: TRBD1; j_call: TRBJ2-7; cdr3_length: 13; cdr3_aa: CASTSTGAHEQYF; cdr3_nt: TGTGCCAGTACGAGTACAGGGGCCCACGAGCAGTACTTC
clone_size: .; v_call: TRBV5-1; d_call: .; j_call: TRBJ2-7; cdr3_length: 13; cdr3_aa: CASSLSEGYEQYF; cdr3_nt: TGCGCCAGCAGCTTGTCAGAGGGCTACGAGCAGTACTTC
clone_size: .; v_call: TRBV5-4; d_call: TRBD2; j_call: TRBJ2-7; cdr3_length: 16; cdr3_aa: CASSGFELAGGPEQYF; cdr3_nt: TGTGCCAGCAGCGGCTTCGAGCTAGCGGGGGGGCCCGAGCAGTACTTC
clone_size: .; v_call: TRBV4-3; d_call: .; j_call: TRBJ1-1; cdr3_length: 13; cdr3_aa: CASSEQGVTEAFF; cdr3_nt: TGCGCCAGCAGCGAACAGGGAGTCACTGAAGCTTTCTTT
clone_size: .; v_call: TRBV5-6; d_call: .; j_call: TRBJ1-1; cdr3_length: 12; cdr3_aa: CASGGDLHEAFF; cdr3_nt: TGTGCCAGCGGGGGGGACCTTCATGAAGCTTTCTTT
clone_size: .; v_call: TRBV7-8; d_call: .; j_call: TRBJ1-2; cdr3_length: 14; cdr3_aa: CASSLRTGFDGYTF; cdr3_nt: TGTGCCAGCAGCTTAAGGACGGGGTTCGACGGCTACACCTTC
clone_size: once; v_call: TRBV5-1; d_call: TRBD2; j_call: TRBJ2-7; cdr3_length: 15; cdr3_aa: CASSLAPSGGYEQYF; cdr3_nt: TGCGCCAGCAGCTTGGCCCCTAGCGGGGGGTACGAGCAGTACTTC
clone_size: .; v_call: TRBV5-3; d_call: .; j_call: TRBJ1-3; cdr3_length: 17; cdr3_aa: CARSPRLGAPAGNTIYF; cdr3_nt: TGTGCCAGAAGCCCACGGTTGGGGGCGCCGGCTGGAAACACCATATATTTT
clone_size: .; v_call: TRBV14; d_call: .; j_call: TRBJ1-2; cdr3_length: 13; cdr3_aa: CASSQDWGAGYTF; cdr3_nt: TGTGCCAGCAGCCAAGATTGGGGGGCGGGCTACACCTTC
clone_size: .; v_call: TRBV28; d_call: .; j_call: TRBJ1-3; cdr3_length: 19; cdr3_aa: CASSTGGHPLSRSGNTIYF; cdr3_nt: TGTGCCAGCAGCACGGGTGGACACCCACTGAGTCGCTCTGGAAACACCATATATTTT
clone_size: .; v_call: TRBV6-6; d_call: TRBD1; j_call: TRBJ1-2; cdr3_length: 16; cdr3_aa: CASSTFGQGANYGYTF; cdr3_nt: TGTGCCAGCAGTACGTTCGGACAGGGAGCTAACTATGGCTACACCTTC
clone_size: once; v_call: TRBV6-6; d_call: .; j_call: TRBJ1-2; cdr3_length: 15; cdr3_aa: CASSSPTTEGYGYTF; cdr3_nt: TGTGCCAGCAGTTCCCCGACAACGGAAGGGTATGGCTACACCTTC
clone_size: .; v_call: TRBV12-3/TRBV12-4; d_call: .; j_call: TRBJ1-1; cdr3_length: 12; cdr3_aa: CASSFQNTEAFF; cdr3_nt: TGTGCCAGCAGTTTTCAAAACACTGAAGCTTTCTTT
clone_size: .; v_call: TRBV19; d_call: .; j_call: TRBJ1-2; cdr3_length: 14; cdr3_aa: CASSIGTPNYGYTF; cdr3_nt: TGTGCCAGTAGTATAGGGACACCTAACTATGGCTACACCTTC
clone_size: once; v_call: TRBV10-2; d_call: TRBD2; j_call: TRBJ2-1; cdr3_length: 14; cdr3_aa: CATWTSGRIGEQFF; cdr3_nt: TGCGCCACCTGGACTAGCGGGAGGATAGGGGAGCAGTTCTTC
clone_size: .; v_call: TRBV7-2; d_call: .; j_call: TRBJ1-1; cdr3_length: 15; cdr3_aa: CASSSGGSMNTEAFF; cdr3_nt: TGTGCCAGCAGCTCGGGGGGCTCCATGAACACTGAAGCTTTCTTT